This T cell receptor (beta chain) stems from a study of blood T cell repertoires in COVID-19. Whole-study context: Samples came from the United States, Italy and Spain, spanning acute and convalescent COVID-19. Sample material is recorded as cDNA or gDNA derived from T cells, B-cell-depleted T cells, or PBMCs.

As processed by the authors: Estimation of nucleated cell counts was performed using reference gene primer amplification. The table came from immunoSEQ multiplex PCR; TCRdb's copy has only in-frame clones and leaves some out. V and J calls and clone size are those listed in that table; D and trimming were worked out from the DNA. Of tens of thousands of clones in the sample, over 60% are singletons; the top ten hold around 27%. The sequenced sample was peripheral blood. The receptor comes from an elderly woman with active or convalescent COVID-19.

CDR3 in DNA: TGTGCCAGCAGCGTAGCTGCACTCACCGTCGGCACCGGGGAGCTGTTTTTT. It specifies CASSVAALTVGTGELFF. J is TRBJ2-2 and V is TRBV9; unclear D gene. Per the germline V gene, CDR1 is SGDLS and CDR2 is YYNGEE. The V gene lost 0 bases and the J gene lost 4 bases, with 16 bases spanning the gap. The CDR3 runs 17 residues.